The T cell receptor beta chain under discussion was sequenced for a study of shared clonotypes between healthy human individuals. Turning to this clone: Its antigen is unidentified.

The CDR3 consists of 18 residues. V was clipped by 3 bases and J by 2 bases; unmatched bases: 12. Germline CDR1 GTSNPN, CDR2 SVGIG (reference sequence). Findings and limits, study-wide: Clonotypes shared by all four donors outscored non-shared clonotypes in generation probability. Across subsets, estimated richness was generally greater for naive than for memory populations.

Naive CD8 populations comprised CD45RO-negative cells positively selected for CCR7, excluding terminally differentiated effector memory CD45RA+ cells. Sequencing was at deep level. In the original analysis: ImmunoSEQ output held junction-only sequences without quality scores, so filtering differed. This table comes from immunoSEQ multiplex PCR, and its TCRdb copy is limited to in-frame clones, with some not included. The D gene and trimming were derived from the DNA, and the V and J assignments and clone size from that table. The sample includes about 1.9 million clones, over 85% of them seen just once.

The sequence came from a man between 18 and 35 years old in good health. Some clones in this sample may be carry-over from other donors' samples. Sample: naive CD8+ T cells from PBMCs. The chain has TRBV30 and TRBJ2-1; 11 bases are shared with TRBD1. The chain's CDR3 is CAWRGTGGPGSAYNEQFF. CDR3 nucleotides: TGTGCCTGGAGAGGGACAGGGGGACCGGGGAGCGCCTACAATGAGCAGTTCTTC.